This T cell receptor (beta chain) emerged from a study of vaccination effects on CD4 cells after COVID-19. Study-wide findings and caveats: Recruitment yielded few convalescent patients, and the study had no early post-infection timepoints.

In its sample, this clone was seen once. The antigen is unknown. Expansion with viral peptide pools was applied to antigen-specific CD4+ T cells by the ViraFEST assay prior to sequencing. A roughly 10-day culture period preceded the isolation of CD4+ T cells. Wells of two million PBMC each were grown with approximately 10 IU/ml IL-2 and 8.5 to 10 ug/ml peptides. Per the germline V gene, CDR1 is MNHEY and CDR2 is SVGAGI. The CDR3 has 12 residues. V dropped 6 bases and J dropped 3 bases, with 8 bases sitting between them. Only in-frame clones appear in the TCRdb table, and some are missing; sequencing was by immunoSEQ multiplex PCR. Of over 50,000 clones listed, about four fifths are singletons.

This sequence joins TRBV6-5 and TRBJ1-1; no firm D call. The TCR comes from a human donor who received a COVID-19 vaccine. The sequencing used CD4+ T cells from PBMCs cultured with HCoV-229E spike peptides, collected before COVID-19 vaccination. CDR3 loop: CASRGMYTEAFF. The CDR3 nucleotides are TGTGCCAGCAGAGGTATGTACACTGAAGCTTTCTTT.